This T cell receptor beta chain was obtained from a study of lymphopenia after photon versus proton radiotherapy. Study-level points and caveats: Survival link was tested only in deceased patients; proton benefit remains a possibility.

Turning to this clone: What it recognizes is unknown.

Assay: immunoSEQ multiplex PCR; the TCRdb copy retains only in-frame clones and omits some. The sample lists 53,000 or so clones, about 86% occurring once. V shed 5 bases and J 5 bases; nucleotides not matched to a gene: 4. The germline V gene encodes CDR1 LNHDA and CDR2 SQIVND (reference sequence). The CDR3 sequence is 14 residues long. This rearrangement joins TRBV19 to TRBJ2-5, with 11 positions matching TRBD1. Source: peripheral blood, taken from a patient treated with photon-based radiotherapy. The source is a middle-aged man with gastric cancer. This CDR3 is CASSRDRGKETQYF. In nucleotides, the CDR3 is TGTGCCAGTAGTCGGGACAGGGGGAAGGAGACCCAGTACTTC.